These T cell receptor beta chains were read from a single sample in a study of identical twins. TCRdb re-called the 5' RACE reads through MiXCR, storing one row per CDR3 protein. The profile shows about 690,000 distinct CDR3 sequences, 5.5% to 6.5% of them singletons. Sequenced input: naive T cells sorted from blood. The receptors were gathered from a man in his late teens or twenties in good health. Both conserved end residues are part of each CDR3. Each record gives: J gene, D gene, V gene, CDR3 protein. D genes are given only for firm matches.

j_call: TRBJ2-1; d_call: NA; v_call: TRBV7-2; cdr3_aa: CASSLALIRSSYNEQFF
j_call: TRBJ2-5; d_call: NA; v_call: TRBV2; cdr3_aa: CASMSGTKETQYF
j_call: TRBJ2-7; d_call: NA; v_call: TRBV7-2; cdr3_aa: CASSLALSGIVEYF
j_call: TRBJ1-3; d_call: NA; v_call: TRBV28; cdr3_aa: CASSLVGQTHSGNTIYF
j_call: TRBJ2-5; d_call: NA; v_call: TRBV5-1; cdr3_aa: CASSLSRPRETQYF
j_call: TRBJ2-1; d_call: NA; v_call: TRBV6-2/TRBV6-3; cdr3_aa: CASSLTFNEQFF
j_call: TRBJ2-7; d_call: NA; v_call: TRBV5-6; cdr3_aa: CASSKDSEQYF
j_call: TRBJ2-5; d_call: NA; v_call: TRBV12-3/TRBV12-4; cdr3_aa: CASSLREYGTQYF
j_call: TRBJ2-1; d_call: NA; v_call: TRBV18; cdr3_aa: CASSLDSNEQFF
j_call: TRBJ2-1; d_call: NA; v_call: TRBV19; cdr3_aa: CASSPSASDYNEQFF
j_call: TRBJ2-1; d_call: NA; v_call: TRBV5-1; cdr3_aa: CASSTSGHNSYNEQFF
j_call: TRBJ2-2; d_call: NA; v_call: TRBV24-1; cdr3_aa: CATSDFRGTGELFF
j_call: TRBJ2-1; d_call: TRBD1; v_call: TRBV12-3/TRBV12-4; cdr3_aa: CASSLPDRGNEQFF
j_call: TRBJ2-2; d_call: NA; v_call: TRBV29-1; cdr3_aa: CSADLGGLSTGELFF
j_call: TRBJ2-7; d_call: NA; v_call: TRBV15; cdr3_aa: CATSRGVSDEQYF
j_call: TRBJ1-1; d_call: TRBD1; v_call: TRBV5-1; cdr3_aa: CASRDAGTAEAFF
j_call: TRBJ2-1; d_call: TRBD1; v_call: TRBV6-1; cdr3_aa: CASSKWDRGDNEQFF
j_call: TRBJ1-1; d_call: NA; v_call: TRBV12-3/TRBV12-4; cdr3_aa: CASSLGRTLNTEAFF
j_call: TRBJ1-1; d_call: NA; v_call: TRBV12-3/TRBV12-4; cdr3_aa: CASSPTILNTEAFF
j_call: TRBJ2-3; d_call: NA; v_call: TRBV20-1; cdr3_aa: CSATPGTSTDTQYF
j_call: TRBJ2-7; d_call: TRBD2; v_call: TRBV27; cdr3_aa: CASSPLAGSYEQYF
j_call: TRBJ2-7; d_call: NA; v_call: TRBV5-1; cdr3_aa: CASSFVGDEQYF
j_call: TRBJ1-2; d_call: NA; v_call: TRBV7-9; cdr3_aa: CASSQGGQNYGYTF
j_call: TRBJ2-7; d_call: NA; v_call: TRBV7-9; cdr3_aa: CASLSRAGEQYF
j_call: TRBJ2-6; d_call: NA; v_call: TRBV10-3; cdr3_aa: CAISEVAGANVLTF
j_call: TRBJ2-2; d_call: TRBD2; v_call: TRBV23-1; cdr3_aa: CASRPGQGIPSGRALVTGELFF
j_call: TRBJ1-2; d_call: NA; v_call: TRBV29-1; cdr3_aa: CSVEGGGGYTF
j_call: TRBJ2-1; d_call: NA; v_call: TRBV5-6; cdr3_aa: CASSSLASRPDEQFF
j_call: TRBJ2-3; d_call: NA; v_call: TRBV20-1; cdr3_aa: CSAKEGDTQYF
j_call: TRBJ2-1; d_call: TRBD2; v_call: TRBV7-9; cdr3_aa: CASSSGTSGNTYNEQFF
j_call: TRBJ2-3; d_call: NA; v_call: TRBV12-3/TRBV12-4; cdr3_aa: CATRNRATDTQYF
j_call: TRBJ2-1; d_call: NA; v_call: TRBV10-3; cdr3_aa: CAISPGINEQFF
j_call: TRBJ2-1; d_call: TRBD2; v_call: TRBV6-1; cdr3_aa: CASTSGNGLRDEQFF
j_call: TRBJ2-2; d_call: TRBD2; v_call: TRBV20-1; cdr3_aa: CSASTGGYTGELFF
j_call: TRBJ2-3; d_call: TRBD2; v_call: TRBV4-3; cdr3_aa: CASSQDKASSTSGRTDTQYF
j_call: TRBJ2-3; d_call: NA; v_call: TRBV29-1; cdr3_aa: CSVLGGNAQYF
j_call: TRBJ1-1; d_call: TRBD1; v_call: TRBV12-3/TRBV12-4; cdr3_aa: CASILDRGTEAFF
j_call: TRBJ2-3; d_call: NA; v_call: TRBV24-1; cdr3_aa: CATSDFGAQGTDTQYF
j_call: TRBJ2-5; d_call: NA; v_call: TRBV7-9; cdr3_aa: CASSQSRGGRETQYF
j_call: TRBJ2-7; d_call: TRBD2; v_call: TRBV29-1; cdr3_aa: CSVQIGLASNEQYF
j_call: TRBJ2-7; d_call: NA; v_call: TRBV20-1; cdr3_aa: CSARGGGLRSYEQYF
j_call: TRBJ1-6; d_call: TRBD1; v_call: TRBV7-9; cdr3_aa: CASTQRTGSNSPLHF
j_call: TRBJ1-1; d_call: NA; v_call: TRBV12-3/TRBV12-4; cdr3_aa: CASKGEMVNTEAFF
j_call: TRBJ2-1; d_call: NA; v_call: TRBV20-1; cdr3_aa: CSATGHNEQFF
j_call: TRBJ2-1; d_call: TRBD1; v_call: TRBV12-3/TRBV12-4; cdr3_aa: CASSASSWDSSYNEQFF
j_call: TRBJ2-1; d_call: NA; v_call: TRBV20-1; cdr3_aa: CSALQLSRNFYEQFF
j_call: TRBJ2-1; d_call: NA; v_call: TRBV5-1; cdr3_aa: CASSLGFVEQFF
j_call: TRBJ1-4; d_call: NA; v_call: TRBV4-3; cdr3_aa: CASSQSASNERLFF
j_call: TRBJ2-3; d_call: NA; v_call: TRBV28; cdr3_aa: CASSSWGTIGTDTQYF
j_call: TRBJ2-1; d_call: NA; v_call: TRBV6-1; cdr3_aa: CASTDRGFLGNEQFF
j_call: TRBJ2-3; d_call: TRBD2; v_call: TRBV5-6; cdr3_aa: CASSYRTSGRLTDTQYF
j_call: TRBJ2-4; d_call: TRBD1; v_call: TRBV6-1; cdr3_aa: CASSPKTGYDIQYF
j_call: TRBJ2-2; d_call: NA; v_call: TRBV20-1; cdr3_aa: CSAHQGNSGELFF
j_call: TRBJ2-4; d_call: TRBD2; v_call: TRBV20-1; cdr3_aa: CSAYSGLAGNIQYF
j_call: TRBJ2-5; d_call: TRBD2; v_call: TRBV7-9; cdr3_aa: CASSASGMGRLETQYF
j_call: TRBJ2-3; d_call: NA; v_call: TRBV12-3/TRBV12-4; cdr3_aa: CASSESLDTQYF
j_call: TRBJ2-7; d_call: NA; v_call: TRBV4-1; cdr3_aa: CASSQGPDYEQYF
j_call: TRBJ2-3; d_call: NA; v_call: TRBV7-3; cdr3_aa: CASSKTANTDTQYF
j_call: TRBJ2-1; d_call: TRBD2; v_call: TRBV12-3/TRBV12-4; cdr3_aa: CASSPGAGGQGREFF